This note documents a single T cell receptor beta chain sequence. The data derive from a study of T cell clones after liver transplantation. The germline V gene has CDR1 MGHDK and CDR2 SYGVNS. Trimming took 6 bases from V and 6 from J, leaving 15 bases between them. CDR3 length: 15 residues. The assay was immunoSEQ multiplex PCR, and TCRdb's table has in-frame clones only and misses some. This sample has tens of thousands of clones; roughly 71% occur once, and the top ten carry 9.7%. Sequences were derived from CD4+ T cells from blood, sampled at the 22-month timepoint. The chain recombines TRBV25-1 with TRBJ1-6; no firm D call. The TCR comes from a human patient who received a liver transplant. A subset of T cells may come from the graft donor. The DNA of the CDR3 is TGTGCCAGCAGCGGTCCGGAGGGTAGTAATTCACCCCTCCACTTT. Translating gives CASSGPEGSNSPLHF.